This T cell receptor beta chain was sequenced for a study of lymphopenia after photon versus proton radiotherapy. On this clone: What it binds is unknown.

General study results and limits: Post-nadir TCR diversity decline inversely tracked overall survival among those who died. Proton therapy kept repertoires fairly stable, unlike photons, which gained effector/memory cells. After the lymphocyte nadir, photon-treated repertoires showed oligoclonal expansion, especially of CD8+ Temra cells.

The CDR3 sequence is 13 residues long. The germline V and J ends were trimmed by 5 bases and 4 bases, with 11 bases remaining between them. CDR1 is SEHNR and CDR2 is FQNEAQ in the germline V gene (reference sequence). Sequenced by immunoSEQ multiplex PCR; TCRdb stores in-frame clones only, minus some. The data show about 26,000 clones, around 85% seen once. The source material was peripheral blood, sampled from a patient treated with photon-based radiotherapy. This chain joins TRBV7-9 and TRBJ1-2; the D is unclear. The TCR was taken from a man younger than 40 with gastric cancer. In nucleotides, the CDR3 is TGTGCCAGCAGCCAGGCGGACCTCTATGGCTACACCTTC. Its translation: CASSQADLYGYTF.